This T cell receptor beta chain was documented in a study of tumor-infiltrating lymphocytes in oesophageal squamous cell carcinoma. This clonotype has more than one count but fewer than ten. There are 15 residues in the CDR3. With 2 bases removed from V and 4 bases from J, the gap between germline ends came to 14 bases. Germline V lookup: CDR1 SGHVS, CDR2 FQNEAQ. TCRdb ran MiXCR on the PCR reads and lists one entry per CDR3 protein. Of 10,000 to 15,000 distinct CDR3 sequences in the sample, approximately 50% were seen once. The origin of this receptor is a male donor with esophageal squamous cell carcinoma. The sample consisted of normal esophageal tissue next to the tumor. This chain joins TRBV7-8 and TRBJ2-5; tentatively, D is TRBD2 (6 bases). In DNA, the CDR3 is TGTGCCAGCAGCTTATCAGGCGGGGCGGGAGAGACCCAGTACTTC. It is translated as CASSLSGGAGETQYF.